Listed below are T cell receptor beta chains from one sample, sequenced in a study of T cells in Graves' hyperthyroidism and ophthalmopathy. TCRdb analysed the multiplex PCR reads with MiXCR anew, one entry per CDR3 protein. The sample has approximately 520,000 distinct CDR3 sequences, around a quarter seen once. Material: blood. The receptors were gathered from a woman aged 25 to 39 with Graves' ophthalmopathy. Both conserved end residues are part of each CDR3. Fields, in order: clone size, D gene, V gene, J gene, CDR3 DNA, CDR3 protein. A D gene is named only where the DNA matches it firmly. Only part of the rows carry a size: once, few, many, or a class if the clone is expanded.

clone_size: many; d_call: TRBD1; v_call: TRBV5-1; j_call: TRBJ1-2; cdr3_nt: TGCGCCAGCAGCTTAGGGACAGAAGGCTATGGCTACACCTTC; cdr3_aa: CASSLGTEGYGYTF
clone_size: many; d_call: TRBD1; v_call: TRBV14; j_call: TRBJ1-2; cdr3_nt: TGTGCCAGCAGCAGACCGGGACAGGCATTATATGGCTACACCTTC; cdr3_aa: CASSRPGQALYGYTF
clone_size: many; d_call: TRBD1; v_call: TRBV6-2/TRBV6-3; j_call: TRBJ1-3; cdr3_nt: TGTGCCAGCAGTTACTGGGGAGACAGGGGAACCCCTGGAAACACCATATATTTT; cdr3_aa: CASSYWGDRGTPGNTIYF
clone_size: once; d_call: .; v_call: TRBV6-1; j_call: TRBJ1-1; cdr3_nt: TGTGCCAGCAGTCAAAGACGTACAGAGAACACTGAAGCTTTCTTT; cdr3_aa: CASSQRRTENTEAFF
clone_size: few; d_call: .; v_call: TRBV19; j_call: TRBJ1-5; cdr3_nt: TGTGCCAGTACCCTGGAAGGGGCGAAAGGCAATCAGCCCCAGCATTTT; cdr3_aa: CASTLEGAKGNQPQHF
clone_size: many; d_call: .; v_call: TRBV27; j_call: TRBJ2-7; cdr3_nt: TGTGCCAGCAGTTTCGCGGCGGGCGAGCAGTACTTC; cdr3_aa: CASSFAAGEQYF
clone_size: few; d_call: .; v_call: TRBV20-1; j_call: TRBJ1-5; cdr3_nt: TGCAGTGCCCCAACAGGGAGCAGCAATCAGCCCCAGCATTTT; cdr3_aa: CSAPTGSSNQPQHF
clone_size: many; d_call: .; v_call: TRBV6-5; j_call: TRBJ2-6; cdr3_nt: TGTGCCAGCAGCTTATATGACAGTTATTCGGGGGCCAACGTCCTGACTTTC; cdr3_aa: CASSLYDSYSGANVLTF
clone_size: .; d_call: TRBD1; v_call: TRBV6-5; j_call: TRBJ2-7; cdr3_nt: TGTGCCAGCAGTTTAGCCGGGACAGGTGTTGGCGAGCAGTACTTC; cdr3_aa: CASSLAGTGVGEQYF
clone_size: many; d_call: TRBD1; v_call: TRBV29-1; j_call: TRBJ1-1; cdr3_nt: TGCAGCGGGGGACAGCTGAACACTGAAGCTTTCTTT; cdr3_aa: CSGGQLNTEAFF
clone_size: few; d_call: TRBD1; v_call: TRBV12-3/TRBV12-4; j_call: TRBJ1-2; cdr3_nt: TGTGCCAGCAGTCGGGACAGCGCCCATGGCTACACCTTC; cdr3_aa: CASSRDSAHGYTF
clone_size: many; d_call: .; v_call: TRBV15; j_call: TRBJ1-3; cdr3_nt: TGTGCCACCAGCAGATCCTCCCTGCCAGGGACGGGGGGAAACACCATATATTTT; cdr3_aa: CATSRSSLPGTGGNTIYF
clone_size: .; d_call: .; v_call: TRBV27; j_call: TRBJ2-4; cdr3_nt: TGTGCCAGCAGTTTCAGCGGTTTAGCCAAAAACATTCAGTACTTC; cdr3_aa: CASSFSGLAKNIQYF
clone_size: many; d_call: .; v_call: TRBV12-3/TRBV12-4; j_call: TRBJ1-3; cdr3_nt: TGTGCCAGGTTAATAGAATCGGCGTTGTTGGGAAACACCATATATTTT; cdr3_aa: CARLIESALLGNTIYF
clone_size: many; d_call: TRBD1; v_call: TRBV29-1; j_call: TRBJ2-2; cdr3_nt: TGCAGCGTTAAGACAGGGGGCGCGGGGTTCACCGGGGAGCTGTTTTTT; cdr3_aa: CSVKTGGAGFTGELFF
clone_size: few; d_call: .; v_call: TRBV12-3/TRBV12-4; j_call: TRBJ2-5; cdr3_nt: TGTGCCAGCAGTCAGGGATGGGCTAGCGTACAAGAGACCCAGTACTTC; cdr3_aa: CASSQGWASVQETQYF
clone_size: .; d_call: .; v_call: TRBV6-1; j_call: TRBJ1-1; cdr3_nt: TGTGCCAGCAGTGAAGCGCTTTGGGCGATGGGGGCTGCTGAAGCTTTCTTT; cdr3_aa: CASSEALWAMGAAEAFF
clone_size: many; d_call: .; v_call: TRBV6-1; j_call: TRBJ1-2; cdr3_nt: TGTGCCAGCAGTCCGGGGGGTTCCAACTATGGCTACACCTTC; cdr3_aa: CASSPGGSNYGYTF
clone_size: few; d_call: .; v_call: TRBV7-9; j_call: TRBJ1-2; cdr3_nt: TGTGTCAGCAGCTTGACAGTGAACTATGGCTACACCTTC; cdr3_aa: CVSSLTVNYGYTF
clone_size: .; d_call: .; v_call: TRBV18; j_call: TRBJ1-1; cdr3_nt: TGTGCCAGCTCACCCGAGGACAGAGAGAACACTGAAGCTTTCTTT; cdr3_aa: CASSPEDRENTEAFF
clone_size: .; d_call: .; v_call: TRBV3-1; j_call: TRBJ1-1; cdr3_nt: TGTGCCAGCAACCCCACAATCACGTCGGTGAACACTGAAGCTTTCTTT; cdr3_aa: CASNPTITSVNTEAFF
clone_size: .; d_call: .; v_call: TRBV28; j_call: TRBJ2-7; cdr3_nt: TGTGCCAGCCAGCAATTTGCCAGGAGTCTGAGAGCAGAGCGGTACTTC; cdr3_aa: CASQQFARSLRAERYF
clone_size: .; d_call: .; v_call: TRBV6-5; j_call: TRBJ1-2; cdr3_nt: TGTGCCAGCAATTACGAGCGCGGATATGGTGGCTACACCTTC; cdr3_aa: CASNYERGYGGYTF
clone_size: .; d_call: TRBD1; v_call: TRBV12-3/TRBV12-4; j_call: TRBJ2-7; cdr3_nt: TGTGCCAGCAGTTTCATTGACAGGGGCGAGCAGTACTTC; cdr3_aa: CASSFIDRGEQYF
clone_size: few; d_call: .; v_call: TRBV15; j_call: TRBJ1-1; cdr3_nt: TGTGCCACCAGCAGATTTGCAGACACGAACTCTGAAGCTTTCTTT; cdr3_aa: CATSRFADTNSEAFF
clone_size: many; d_call: TRBD1; v_call: TRBV28; j_call: TRBJ2-5; cdr3_nt: TGTGCCAGCAGTTCTTCCTCCGGGACAGGGAAAGAGACCCAGTACTTC; cdr3_aa: CASSSSSGTGKETQYF
clone_size: .; d_call: .; v_call: TRBV20-1; j_call: TRBJ1-1; cdr3_nt: TGCAGTGCCCCAATGGGGGGAGCTGAAGCTTTCTTT; cdr3_aa: CSAPMGGAEAFF
clone_size: .; d_call: TRBD1; v_call: TRBV7-2; j_call: TRBJ2-7; cdr3_nt: TGTGCCAGCAGCTTAGCAGGGACAGATTACTACTACGAGCAGTACTTC; cdr3_aa: CASSLAGTDYYYEQYF
clone_size: .; d_call: TRBD1; v_call: TRBV14; j_call: TRBJ2-7; cdr3_nt: TGTGCCAGCAGCCAAGCCCGCGTTCAGGGGGCCTACGAGCAGTACTTC; cdr3_aa: CASSQARVQGAYEQYF
clone_size: many; d_call: .; v_call: TRBV12-3/TRBV12-4; j_call: TRBJ1-1; cdr3_nt: TGTGCCAGCAGCTCCGTCACCAGTTCCGGGACTGAAGCTTTCTTT; cdr3_aa: CASSSVTSSGTEAFF
clone_size: few; d_call: .; v_call: TRBV9; j_call: TRBJ1-6; cdr3_nt: TGTGCCAGCAGCGTGGGGGCTGGGAATTCACCCCTCCACTTT; cdr3_aa: CASSVGAGNSPLHF
clone_size: .; d_call: .; v_call: TRBV3-1; j_call: TRBJ1-5; cdr3_nt: TGTGCCAGCAGTTCCCGACACTATAGCAATCAGCCCCAGCATTTT; cdr3_aa: CASSSRHYSNQPQHF
clone_size: many; d_call: .; v_call: TRBV6-1; j_call: TRBJ1-3; cdr3_nt: TGTGCCAGCAGTGTAGGGCAGTCTGGAAACACCATATATTTT; cdr3_aa: CASSVGQSGNTIYF
clone_size: many; d_call: .; v_call: TRBV6-5; j_call: TRBJ1-2; cdr3_nt: TGTGCCAGCAGTTATATCGGGACGTTATATGGCTACACCTTC; cdr3_aa: CASSYIGTLYGYTF
clone_size: many; d_call: .; v_call: TRBV11-2; j_call: TRBJ1-2; cdr3_nt: TGTGCCAGCAGCTCCCAGGCTAACTATGGCTACACCTTC; cdr3_aa: CASSSQANYGYTF
clone_size: many; d_call: TRBD1; v_call: TRBV18; j_call: TRBJ1-5; cdr3_nt: TGTGCCAGCTCAAAAACAGGGGGTAGCGGCAATCAGCCCCAGCATTTT; cdr3_aa: CASSKTGGSGNQPQHF
clone_size: .; d_call: .; v_call: TRBV6-5; j_call: TRBJ2-7; cdr3_nt: TGTGCCAGCAGTTACTCTGAGCGGACGGCTCTCTACGAGCAGTACTTC; cdr3_aa: CASSYSERTALYEQYF
clone_size: .; d_call: .; v_call: TRBV6-1; j_call: TRBJ1-6; cdr3_nt: TGTGCCAGCAGCGAGGGGGACTCCTATAATTCACCCCTCCACTTT; cdr3_aa: CASSEGDSYNSPLHF
clone_size: many; d_call: TRBD1; v_call: TRBV10-3; j_call: TRBJ2-7; cdr3_nt: TGTGCCATCAGTGATGGGACAGATACCTACGAGCAGTACTTC; cdr3_aa: CAISDGTDTYEQYF
clone_size: few; d_call: .; v_call: TRBV6-1; j_call: TRBJ2-5; cdr3_nt: TGTGCCAGCATCTCTCAAGACGGTCAAGAGACCCAGTACTTC; cdr3_aa: CASISQDGQETQYF
clone_size: .; d_call: .; v_call: TRBV12-3/TRBV12-4; j_call: TRBJ2-2; cdr3_nt: TGTGCCAGCAGTTTAACAACTAGCCCCGGGGAGCTGTTTTTT; cdr3_aa: CASSLTTSPGELFF
clone_size: once; d_call: TRBD1; v_call: TRBV5-1; j_call: TRBJ1-5; cdr3_nt: TGCGCCAGCAGCTCGGACAGGGCTGAAGCCCAGCATTTT; cdr3_aa: CASSSDRAEAQHF
clone_size: .; d_call: .; v_call: TRBV6-1; j_call: TRBJ1-1; cdr3_nt: TGTGCCAGCAGTGCTGGGTTAGGTTTTGACACTGAAGCTTTCTTT; cdr3_aa: CASSAGLGFDTEAFF
clone_size: many; d_call: TRBD2; v_call: TRBV6-5; j_call: TRBJ2-7; cdr3_nt: TGTGCCAGCAGTCGCGGGGGGACCTACGAGCAGTACTTC; cdr3_aa: CASSRGGTYEQYF
clone_size: .; d_call: .; v_call: TRBV3-1; j_call: TRBJ2-5; cdr3_nt: TGTGCCAGCAGCCCGAGGAGGGGCTGGTCCCAAGAGACCCAGTACTTC; cdr3_aa: CASSPRRGWSQETQYF
clone_size: many; d_call: .; v_call: TRBV6-1; j_call: TRBJ1-3; cdr3_nt: TGTGCCAGCAGTCGACAGCATAGCTCTGGAAACACCATATATTTT; cdr3_aa: CASSRQHSSGNTIYF
clone_size: few; d_call: TRBD1; v_call: TRBV5-1; j_call: TRBJ2-7; cdr3_nt: TGCGCCAGCAGCTTAGGAGAAATAGGACAGGGAGACTACGAGCAGTACTTC; cdr3_aa: CASSLGEIGQGDYEQYF
clone_size: .; d_call: TRBD1; v_call: TRBV5-1; j_call: TRBJ2-4; cdr3_nt: TGCGCCAGCAGCCCCCTACCGGGACAGGGAAACATTCAGTACTTC; cdr3_aa: CASSPLPGQGNIQYF
clone_size: .; d_call: .; v_call: TRBV7-8; j_call: TRBJ2-5; cdr3_nt: TGTGCCAGCAGCTTCGCGAGGCGCGAAGAGACCCAGTACTTC; cdr3_aa: CASSFARREETQYF
clone_size: few; d_call: TRBD2; v_call: TRBV6-5; j_call: TRBJ2-5; cdr3_nt: TGTGCCAGCAGTTACTCGATAGCGGGGTCGGGAGAGACCCAGTACTTC; cdr3_aa: CASSYSIAGSGETQYF
clone_size: .; d_call: .; v_call: TRBV5-1; j_call: TRBJ1-1; cdr3_nt: TGCGCCAGCAGCTCGGGACAACCATACACTGAAGCTTTCTTT; cdr3_aa: CASSSGQPYTEAFF